This is a list of T cell receptor beta chains from one sample in a study of cytomegalovirus exposure and HLA in healthy donors. Clones were read by immunoSEQ multiplex PCR, and TCRdb kept only the in-frame ones, dropping some. Of some 140,000 clones detected, 80% to 90% appear once; the ten largest clones hold under 8%. The sample consisted of PBMCs. The receptors derive from a woman in her 30s in good health and CMV-seropositive. CDR3s include the opening cysteine and the closing phenylalanine or tryptophan.

v_call: TRBV5-8
j_call: TRBJ2-3
cdr3_aa: CASSLSGTDTQYF

v_call: TRBV5-1
j_call: TRBJ2-1
cdr3_aa: CASSAGGPSYNEQFF

v_call: TRBV6-5
j_call: TRBJ2-1
cdr3_aa: CASSPMGGLGEQFF

v_call: TRBV2
j_call: TRBJ2-5
cdr3_aa: CASSEGEGMTRETQYF

v_call: TRBV6-6
j_call: TRBJ1-5
cdr3_aa: CASSYTGTGLDQPQHF

v_call: TRBV7-9
j_call: TRBJ2-7
cdr3_aa: CASSSNSFLAWEQYF

v_call: TRBV5-1
j_call: TRBJ2-7
cdr3_aa: CASSFAGTSSYEQYF

v_call: TRBV18
j_call: TRBJ2-3
cdr3_aa: CASSFVPGLAGGPSDTQYF

v_call: TRBV5-1
j_call: TRBJ1-1
cdr3_aa: CASSLGTGAMNTEAFF

v_call: TRBV5-6
j_call: TRBJ1-5
cdr3_aa: CASSSMGQGGYQPQHF

v_call: TRBV14
j_call: TRBJ2-7
cdr3_aa: CASSPPDSGPYEQYF

v_call: TRBV10-2
j_call: TRBJ2-7
cdr3_aa: CASVIAGGPREQYF

v_call: TRBV27
j_call: TRBJ2-5
cdr3_aa: CASSLDGTGPGETQYF

v_call: TRBV10-2
j_call: TRBJ2-6
cdr3_aa: CASSEVIGDRGPGANVLTF

v_call: TRBV5-4
j_call: TRBJ1-2
cdr3_aa: CASSLGQGAQVYGYTF

v_call: TRBV28
j_call: TRBJ1-1
cdr3_aa: CASGRQTNTEAFF

v_call: TRBV7-3
j_call: TRBJ2-7
cdr3_aa: CASSLDRENYEQYF

v_call: TRBV6-5
j_call: TRBJ2-7
cdr3_aa: CASSNSGTGPYEQYF

v_call: TRBV5-1
j_call: TRBJ2-7
cdr3_aa: CASSLGDSTYEQYF

v_call: TRBV30
j_call: TRBJ1-3
cdr3_aa: CAWSQGASSGNTIYF

v_call: TRBV18
j_call: TRBJ2-5
cdr3_aa: CASSPYTRAQETQYF

v_call: TRBV6-6
j_call: TRBJ2-3
cdr3_aa: CASNTPREATDTQYF

v_call: TRBV4-1
j_call: TRBJ1-5
cdr3_aa: CASSSNPRTPNQPQHF

v_call: TRBV29-1
j_call: TRBJ1-4
cdr3_aa: CSAERAGVEEKLFF

v_call: TRBV18
j_call: TRBJ1-2
cdr3_aa: CASSPREVGYTF

v_call: TRBV7-9
j_call: TRBJ1-6
cdr3_aa: CASSFGQGFYNSPLHF

v_call: TRBV5-5
j_call: TRBJ2-3
cdr3_aa: CASSSFGEITDTQYF

v_call: TRBV29-1
j_call: TRBJ1-2
cdr3_aa: CSARLRDRAGYTF

v_call: TRBV15
j_call: TRBJ2-1
cdr3_aa: CATSRALAGDHEQFF

v_call: TRBV20-1
j_call: TRBJ2-5
cdr3_aa: CSARDSLTQYF

v_call: TRBV18
j_call: TRBJ1-2
cdr3_aa: CASSQTGGNGYTF

v_call: TRBV7-6
j_call: TRBJ2-2
cdr3_aa: CASSPGLAGVSNTGELFF

v_call: TRBV5-1
j_call: TRBJ1-2
cdr3_aa: CASSPSTGKDYGYTF

v_call: TRBV10-3
j_call: TRBJ2-5
cdr3_aa: CAISVRQVGQETQYF